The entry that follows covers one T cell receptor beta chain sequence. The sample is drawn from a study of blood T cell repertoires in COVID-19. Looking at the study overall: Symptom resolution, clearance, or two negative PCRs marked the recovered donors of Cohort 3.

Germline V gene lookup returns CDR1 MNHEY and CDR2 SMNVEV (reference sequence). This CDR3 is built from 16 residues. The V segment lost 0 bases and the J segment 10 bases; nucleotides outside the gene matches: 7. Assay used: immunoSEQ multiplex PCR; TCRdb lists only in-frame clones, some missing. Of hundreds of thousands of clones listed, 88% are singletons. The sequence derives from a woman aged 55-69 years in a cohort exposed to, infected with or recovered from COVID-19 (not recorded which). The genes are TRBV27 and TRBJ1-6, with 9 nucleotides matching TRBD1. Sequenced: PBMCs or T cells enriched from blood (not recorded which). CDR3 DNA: TGTGCCAGCAGTTTATCATCGGGACAGGGAAGGTCACCCCTCCACTTT. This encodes CASSLSSGQGRSPLHF.